This TCR beta chain was recorded in a study of CD8 T cells in ankylosing spondylitis (dated 2017 in TCRdb). Background for the entire study: The study profiled T cell receptor beta repertoires in healthy donors and ankylosing spondylitis patients to find disease-linked TCR variants. The full study cohort comprised 25 ankylosing spondylitis patients and 85 to 120 healthy donors. Samples of peripheral blood were taken, and for ankylosing spondylitis patients, synovial fluid was collected as well.

At the junction V is shortened by 2 bases and J by 2 bases, with 13 bases in between. Spanning cysteine to phenylalanine, the CDR3 consists of 16 amino acids. The CDR3 DNA has 48 bases and is translated from base 1. The germline V gene sets CDR1 to MGHRA and CDR2 to YSYEKL. There are many counts of this clonotype. Its antigen has not been determined. Base qualities are not provided; no much larger clone lies one nucleotide away. This sample was sequenced with an Illumina HiSeq 2500. Quantitative 5'-RACE with molecular barcodes was used to prepare TCR beta libraries. The source study handled its data this way. Disease-linked TCR variants were identified with a new computational method built on a probabilistic model of VDJ rearrangement. TCRdb itself trimmed the public reads at Q25 with fastp, ran MiXCR and retained productive beta chains. Each entry is one CDR3 protein sequence, shown with its most common DNA and genes. It is TCRdb's table, rather than the study itself, that gives the V and J calls and clone size. For this sample there are just over 150,000 distinct CDR3 sequences; 18% appear just once. Approximately 7.8% of the sample comes from the top ten.

Study-wide findings and limitations: Some TCR beta motif variants had previously been reported in synovial fluid and blood of reactive arthritis patients, which suggested common disease-initiation mechanisms. According to the report, matched synovial fluid samples from ankylosing spondylitis patients were significantly enriched for the disease-linked clones. Blood from ankylosing spondylitis patients appeared to be characterized by a TCR beta motif made up of under ten highly homologous amino acid variants. A CD8+ phenotype was shown by the disease-linked clones, which were found at relatively low frequencies in peripheral blood.

This clonotype was sampled from a male donor with ankylosing spondylitis or in good health (not recorded which). The sequenced sample consisted of blood, either unsorted or a sorted T cell fraction (not recorded which). The chain was built from TRBV4-1 and TRBJ2-1; a tentative D call is TRBD2 (6 bases match). The nucleotide sequence reads TGCGCCAGCAGCCAAAGTATAGCGGAGACCTACAATGAGCAGTTCTTC. This is translated as CASSQSIAETYNEQFF.